This passage covers 27 T cell receptor beta chains from one sample sequenced in a study of cytomegalovirus exposure and HLA in healthy donors. PCR employed 60 Vbeta and 13 Jbeta primers. TCRdb keeps only in-frame clones here, not all; method: immunoSEQ multiplex PCR. The profile shows over 150,000 clones, around 83% of them singletons. Sequenced: PBMCs. The receptors derive from a man in his fifties in good health and CMV-seronegative.

V and J are TRBV19 and TRBJ2-2, with 7 nucleotides matching TRBD2. V shed 6 bases and J 0 bases; nucleotides not matched to a gene: 7. The CDR3 is 16 residues long. Germline lookup yields CDR1 LNHDA and CDR2 SQIVND (reference sequence). This chain's CDR3 is CASRPRAGTNTGELFF. The CDR3 region has the DNA TGTGCCAGTAGACCCCGAGCGGGAACGAACACCGGGGAGCTGTTTTTT.

The V call is TRBV12-5, the J call TRBJ1-5; D possibly corresponds to TRBD1 (6 bases). CDR1 and CDR2 (germline): LGHNT, FRNRAP. V was shortened by 5 bases and J by 4 bases, with 9 bases between the two germline ends. The CDR3 is made up of 13 amino acids. CDR3 nucleotides: TGTGCTAGTGGTACACAGGGAAATCAGCCCCAGCATTTT. This codes for CASGTQGNQPQHF.

The chain has TRBV30 and TRBJ2-3, with 8 bases lining up with TRBD2. The CDR3 extends over 15 amino acids. J gave up 3 bases and V 5 bases, and 10 bases lay outside the gene matches. Per germline, CDR1 GTSNPN and CDR2 SVGIG (reference sequence). For the CDR3, the DNA is TGTGCCTGGGGCGGTTCGGGGGGGGCAACAGATACGCAGTATTTT. Translating gives CAWGGSGGATDTQYF.

In this sample, this clone turned up a few times. V is TRBV9 and J is TRBJ1-2, with 7 bases that match TRBD1. The J segment lost 1 base and the V segment lost 5 bases, leaving 2 bases of the junction unmatched. Germline CDR1 reads SGDLS; CDR2 reads YYNGEE. CDR3 size: 13 residues. The CDR3, as DNA: TGTGCCAGCAGGAGGGGGCGTAACTATGGCTACACCTTC. This codes for CASRRGRNYGYTF.

As for this clone: The DNA is left out, because the CDR3 cannot be placed on it with certainty; the CDR3 is given as TCRdb lists it. V usage is TRBV21-1 and J usage is TRBJ2-6; the D segment call TRBD1 is taken from the table without a DNA check. TRBV21-1 is assigned pseudogene status. The CDR3 extends over 19 residues, inclusive of both ends. The CDR3 sequence: CASSKVGTGNPSGANVLTF.

The V and J genes are TRBV5-4 and TRBJ2-1; D not resolved. Germline V CDR1 and CDR2: SGHNT, YYREEE (reference sequence). V lost 1 base, J lost 4 bases, and 3 bases lay in between. The CDR3 length is 12 residues. CDR3 bases: TGTGCCAGCAGCTTGTCGTACAATGAGCAGTTCTTC. Its translation is CASSLSYNEQFF.

CDR3 sequence: CASSTAGVRNNSPLHF. In DNA form, the CDR3 reads TGTGCCAGCAGTACCGCAGGGGTTAGAAATAATTCACCCCTCCACTTT. The gene calls are TRBV27 and TRBJ1-6; D is perhaps TRBD1 (6 bases). Germline V lookup: CDR1 MNHEY, CDR2 SMNVEV (reference sequence). This CDR3 is built from 16 residues. Trimming cost V 5 bases and J 5 bases, with 16 bases left between them.

The chain has TRBV18 and TRBJ2-7; 10 bases are shared with TRBD2. After removal of 2 bases from V and 0 bases from J, the junction contained 7 bases not matched to a gene. The germline gives CDR1 KGHSH, CDR2 LQKENI. The CDR3 is 17 amino acids. The CDR3 DNA follows: TGTGCCAGCTCACCATTAGGGACTAGCGCTAGCTCCTACGAGCAGTACTTC. The encoded protein is CASSPLGTSASSYEQYF.

The chain joins TRBV30 to TRBJ2-7; D unclear. Trimming stripped 0 bases from V and 6 bases from J, with 9 bases between. The V gene's germline CDR1 is GTSNPN and CDR2 SVGIG (reference sequence). The CDR3 extends over 12 amino acids. CDR3 bases: TGTGCCTGGAGTGTAACGGCGGCCGAGCAGTACTTC. Protein product: CAWSVTAAEQYF.

A few counts support this clone. The gene calls are TRBV6-5 and TRBJ2-7; D perhaps matches TRBD2 (6 bases). This CDR3 is built from 14 residues. V gave up 2 bases and J gave up 3 bases, with 11 bases separating them. Germline V gene data show CDR1 as MNHEY and CDR2 as SVGAGI. For the CDR3, the DNA is TGTGCCAGCAGTTACGGTAGCGGTGGCTACGAGCAGTACTTC. Its translation is CASSYGSGGYEQYF.

This chain connects TRBV11-3 to TRBJ2-1; perhaps TRBD2 as D (6 bases). Germline CDR1 reads SGHNT; CDR2 reads YENEEA. There are 16 residues in the CDR3. With 3 bases removed from V and 8 bases from J, the gap between germline ends came to 20 bases. The CDR3 reads CASSFSGTPRGYEQFF. The CDR3 nucleotides read TGTGCCAGCAGCTTCTCCGGGACTCCCCGTGGGTATGAGCAGTTCTTC.

The chain has TRBV5-1 and TRBJ1-3, with D hard to call. With 0 bases removed from V and 0 bases from J, the gap between germline ends came to 7 bases. The CDR3 covers 15 residues. CDR1 SGHRS and CDR2 YFSETQ come from the germline V gene. The CDR3 bases are TGCGCCAGCAGCTTGGCCCATAGCTCTGGAAACACCATATATTTT. This encodes CASSLAHSSGNTIYF.

CDR3 DNA: TGCGCCAGCAGCCAAACATCCTTAGCGGGAAGAATGGAGACCCAGTACTTC. It yields the protein CASSQTSLAGRMETQYF. The rearrangement uses TRBV4-3 and TRBJ2-5; TRBD2 matches at 8 bases. V was clipped by 2 bases and J by 5 bases; unmatched bases: 13. From germline, CDR1 is LGHNA and CDR2 YSLEER. The CDR3 totals 17 residues.

V usage is TRBV19 and J usage is TRBJ1-1; 10 nucleotides match TRBD1. The V gene's germline CDR1 is LNHDA and CDR2 SQIVND (reference sequence). CDR3 length equals 16 residues. J lost 1 base, V lost 7 bases, and 9 bases had no gene match. CDR3 bases: TGTGCCAGTATGAGGGGGACAGGGGTACCGAACACTGAAGCTTTCTTT. Encoded protein: CASMRGTGVPNTEAFF.

V usage is TRBV18 and J usage is TRBJ2-2; D remains unclear. This CDR3 region has 12 residues. V shed 4 bases and J shed 5 bases, with 5 bases lying between them. CDR1 KGHSH and CDR2 LQKENI come from the germline V gene. The CDR3 DNA reads TGTGCCAGCTCACTATATACCGGGGAGCTGTTTTTT. It is translated as CASSLYTGELFF.

This sequence joins TRBV29-1 and TRBJ2-7; possibly TRBD2 for D (6 bases). The CDR3 consists of 12 residues. Deletions cut 7 bases from V and 6 bases from J, with 16 bases between. Germline values: CDR1 SQVTM, CDR2 ANQGSEA. CDR3 DNA: TGCAGCGGATTTAGCGGAGGGAGCGAGCAGTACTTC. Translation: CSGFSGGSEQYF.

This chain connects TRBV7-9 to TRBJ1-1; D possibly corresponds to TRBD1 (5 bases). Germline CDR1 and CDR2: SEHNR and FQNEAQ (reference sequence). V lost 4 bases and J 4 bases, leaving 16 bases between the germline ends. The CDR3 consists of 15 residues. The CDR3 DNA follows: TGTGCCAGCAGCTCGCAGGGTGTGGTGGGCACTGAAGCTTTCTTT. It translates to CASSSQGVVGTEAFF.

V is TRBV7-2 and J is TRBJ2-7; D possibly corresponds to TRBD1 (6 bases). The CDR3 length is 12 residues. V was trimmed by 5 bases and J by 4 bases, leaving 9 bases between them. Germline CDR1 SGHTA, CDR2 FQGNSA. Here the CDR3 reads CASSRDRYEQYF. CDR3 DNA: TGTGCCAGCAGCCGAGACAGGTACGAGCAGTACTTC.

The V gene is TRBV18, the J gene TRBJ2-1; the match to TRBD1 covers 11 bases. The CDR3 length is 16 residues. V lost 4 bases to trimming and J lost 7 bases; unmatched junction nucleotides: 9. CDR1 and CDR2 (germline): KGHSH, LQKENI. The CDR3 region has the DNA TGTGCCAGCTCACTTAATGCGGGACAGGGGGTAAATGAGCAGTTCTTC. Protein: CASSLNAGQGVNEQFF.

This CDR3 is CASSGLASSYEQYF. CDR3 nucleotide sequence: TGTGCCAGCAGTGGACTAGCGAGCTCCTACGAGCAGTACTTC. The chain is built from TRBV7-9 and TRBJ2-7; TRBD2 agrees at 9 bases. The CDR3 is 14 amino acids. With 6 bases clipped from V and 0 bases from J, the junction kept 3 bases outside the gene matches. Germline CDR1 is SEHNR and CDR2 is FQNEAQ (reference sequence).

The chain carries TRBV4-2 and TRBJ2-3; 11 nucleotides line up with TRBD2. V was pared by 4 bases and J by 0 bases, with 9 bases of the junction left unmatched. Germline-derived CDR1 and CDR2 are LGHNA and YNFKEQ. The CDR3 is made up of 18 amino acids. CDR3: CASSRKLPSGGSTDTQYF. The CDR3 bases are TGTGCCAGCAGCCGCAAACTGCCTAGCGGGGGGAGCACAGATACGCAGTATTTT.

In the case of this clone: Other nucleotide sequences from this sample produce the same CDR3. The chain couples TRBV18 to TRBJ2-2, with D uncertain. The CDR3 is 15 amino acids. The germline gives CDR1 KGHSH, CDR2 LQKENI. V was cut by 3 bases and J by 0 bases, with 8 bases left in between. The CDR3 nucleotides read TGTGCCAGCTCACCCCGCCAGGCGAACACCGGGGAGCTGTTTTTT. This gives the protein CASSPRQANTGELFF.

V is TRBV9 and J is TRBJ2-1; 13 bases match TRBD2. This CDR3 spans 17 amino acids. V lost 0 bases and J lost 8; bases outside the gene matches: 8. Per germline, CDR1 SGDLS and CDR2 YYNGEE. The CDR3 nucleotides are TGTGCCAGCAGCGTAGCTCGGACTAGCGGGAGCATCCATGAGCAGTTCTTC. Its protein is CASSVARTSGSIHEQFF.

This clone has only one observation. The chain joins TRBV6-4 to TRBJ2-3, with 11 bases that match TRBD2. Germline CDR1 MRHNA, CDR2 SNTAGT. Trimming removed 6 bases from V and 4 bases from J; junction bases left unmatched: 6. The CDR3 contains 15 residues. CDR3 in DNA: TGTGCCAGCAGCAATAGCGGGGGGGCCCCAGATACGCAGTATTTT. This codes for CASSNSGGAPDTQYF.

The rearrangement links TRBV19 to TRBJ2-7; 7 bases are a match to TRBD2. CDR1 is LNHDA and CDR2 is SQIVND in the germline V gene (reference sequence). After removal of 5 bases from V and 0 bases from J, the junction contained 7 bases not matched to a gene. The CDR3 covers 15 residues. The CDR3 DNA is TGTGCCAGTAGTGCCCCGAGCGGGGTCTCCTACGAGCAGTACTTC. Translating it yields CASSAPSGVSYEQYF.

Of note for this clone: At the DNA level, this CDR3 is encoded by other sequences in the same sample as well. The rearrangement links TRBV30 to TRBJ1-5; D unclear. Deletions cut 0 bases from V and 1 base from J, with 4 bases between. Germline loops: CDR1 GTSNPN, CDR2 SVGIG (reference sequence). The CDR3 extends over 13 amino acids. The CDR3, as DNA: TGTGCCTGGAGTGTACGGAGCAATCAGCCCCAGCATTTT. It encodes CAWSVRSNQPQHF.

The chain joins TRBV5-1 to TRBJ1-1; maybe TRBD1 (5 bases). The CDR3 covers 14 residues. The germline V gene has CDR1 SGHRS and CDR2 YFSETQ. V lost 5 bases and J 8 bases, leaving 19 bases between the germline ends. The CDR3 is CASRAGELSHEAFF. CDR3 in DNA: TGCGCCAGCAGAGCGGGGGAATTGTCCCACGAAGCTTTCTTT.